This is a list of T cell receptor beta chains from one sample in a study of T cell responses to AZD1222 COVID-19 vaccine. Sequencing used immunoSEQ multiplex PCR; TCRdb keeps in-frame clones, though not all of them. Found here are 56,000 or so clones, over 75% of them singletons; the top ten hold around 15%. Material: peripheral blood, obtained on day 0 of AZD1222 vaccination. The receptors here all came from an adult in good health. Each CDR3 is given with its conserved first and last residue. D genes are given only for firm matches. Where a row states a size, it is once, few, many or the class of an expanded clone; other rows omit it.

j_call	d_call	v_call	clone_size	cdr3_aa	cdr3_nt
TRBJ2-2	TRBD1	TRBV5-4	NA	CASSFRDRTTGELFF	TGTGCCAGCAGCTTCCGGGACAGGACCACCGGGGAGCTGTTTTTT
TRBJ2-1	NA	TRBV6-6	NA	CASYLGAISNEQFF	TGTGCCAGCTACTTGGGAGCAATCTCCAATGAGCAGTTCTTC
TRBJ1-6	TRBD1	TRBV19	few	CASSVQTGGNNSPLHF	TGTGCCAGTAGTGTACAAACAGGGGGCAACAATTCACCCCTCCACTTT
TRBJ2-7	NA	TRBV5-1	NA	CASSLSLGLSSYEQYF	TGCGCCAGCAGCTTGTCCTTGGGGCTCTCCTCCTACGAGCAGTACTTC
TRBJ2-7	NA	TRBV7-6	NA	CASSASTGSYEQYF	TGTGCCAGCAGCGCCTCGACGGGAAGCTACGAGCAGTACTTC
TRBJ1-3	NA	TRBV9	NA	CASSVEYGLSSGNTIYF	TGTGCCAGCAGCGTAGAATACGGCCTGAGCTCTGGAAACACCATATATTTT
TRBJ1-4	NA	TRBV28	NA	CASRLAGGVGEKLFF	TGTGCCAGCCGATTAGCCGGGGGTGTGGGTGAAAAACTGTTTTTT
TRBJ2-1	TRBD2	TRBV29-1	NA	CSVATPGLAGGNNEQFF	TGCAGCGTTGCAACCCCGGGACTAGCGGGGGGGAACAATGAGCAGTTCTTC
TRBJ1-4	TRBD1	TRBV19	NA	CASTKGTGMGEKLFF	TGTGCCAGTACCAAAGGGACAGGGATGGGCGAAAAACTGTTTTTT
TRBJ2-7	NA	TRBV27	NA	CASSLKTMTTQLEQYF	TGTGCCAGCAGTTTAAAAACGATGACTACCCAACTCGAGCAGTACTTC
TRBJ1-2	NA	TRBV15	NA	CATSRDWARSYGYTF	TGTGCCACCAGCAGAGATTGGGCGCGTTCCTATGGCTACACCTTC
TRBJ2-7	NA	TRBV10-1	once	CASSEVGSPTYEQYF	TGCGCCAGCAGTGAAGTGGGGTCCCCTACTTACGAGCAGTACTTC
TRBJ1-1	TRBD1	TRBV10-3	NA	CAISGQGAGTEAFF	TGTGCCATCAGTGGACAGGGGGCGGGAACTGAAGCTTTCTTT
TRBJ2-4	TRBD1	TRBV2	few	CASSDGSGGSKNIQYF	TGTGCCAGCAGTGATGGGTCAGGGGGATCCAAAAACATTCAGTACTTC
TRBJ2-7	NA	TRBV28	NA	CASSRPGLSGSYEQYF	TGTGCCAGCAGTCGCCCGGGATTAAGTGGTTCCTACGAGCAGTACTTC
TRBJ2-7	NA	TRBV28	once	CASSTVWSRHEQYF	TGTGCCAGCAGTACTGTGTGGAGTCGCCACGAGCAGTACTTC
TRBJ2-3	NA	TRBV10-3	NA	CAIRAGSGADTQYF	TGTGCCATCCGTGCAGGGTCGGGCGCAGATACGCAGTATTTT
TRBJ2-1	TRBD1	TRBV19	NA	CASTDRDRGSDEQFF	TGTGCCAGTACCGACCGGGACAGGGGTTCCGATGAGCAGTTCTTC
TRBJ1-1	NA	TRBV28	NA	CASSLVRNTEAFF	TGTGCCAGCAGTTTGGTCCGGAACACTGAAGCTTTCTTT
TRBJ2-7	TRBD1	TRBV5-1	NA	CASSWDRPYEQYF	TGCGCCAGCAGCTGGGACAGGCCCTACGAGCAGTACTTC
TRBJ1-3	NA	TRBV27	NA	CASRERTGPAGNTIYF	TGTGCCAGCAGGGAAAGAACAGGGCCGGCTGGAAACACCATATATTTT
TRBJ1-1	NA	TRBV28	few	CASSFPPEGWVTEAFF	TGTGCCAGCAGTTTCCCTCCGGAGGGGTGGGTAACTGAAGCTTTCTTT
TRBJ1-2	NA	TRBV30	NA	CAWSGGAYGYTF	TGTGCCTGGAGTGGGGGGGCCTATGGCTACACCTTC
TRBJ2-2	TRBD2	TRBV7-3	NA	CASSSLGTSGGASDTGELFF	TGTGCCAGCAGCTCACTCGGGACTAGCGGGGGGGCAAGTGATACCGGGGAGCTGTTTTTT
TRBJ1-5	NA	TRBV4-2	NA	CASSQSHGNQPQHF	TGTGCCAGCAGCCAATCTCATGGGAATCAGCCCCAGCATTTT
TRBJ1-2	NA	TRBV28	NA	CASQHGTLYGYTF	TGTGCCAGCCAACACGGGACGCTCTATGGCTACACCTTC
TRBJ2-7	TRBD2	TRBV3-1/TRBV3-2	few	CASSRPGLAVRVSEQYF	TGTGCCAGCAGCCGACCGGGACTAGCGGTGAGGGTGAGCGAGCAGTACTTC
TRBJ1-1	NA	TRBV18	NA	CASSQTSGEAFF	TGTGCCAGCTCACAAACTTCAGGGGAAGCTTTCTTT
TRBJ1-1	TRBD1	TRBV10-3	NA	CAISQGAPHTEAFF	TGTGCCATCAGCCAGGGGGCCCCCCACACTGAAGCTTTCTTT
TRBJ1-2	NA	TRBV5-6	NA	CASSLRGRLTDYTF	TGTGCCAGCAGCTTAAGAGGGAGGCTAACTGACTACACCTTC
TRBJ1-6	NA	TRBV3-1/TRBV3-2	NA	CASRGTEGNNSPLHF	TGTGCCAGCAGGGGCACCGAAGGGAACAATTCACCCCTCCACTTT
TRBJ1-2	NA	TRBV2	once	CASRGPGANYGYTF	TGTGCCAGCAGGGGTCCCGGAGCAAACTATGGCTACACCTTC
TRBJ2-5	TRBD1	TRBV9	NA	CASSADPGQGGSETQYF	TGTGCCAGCAGCGCCGATCCGGGACAGGGAGGATCGGAGACCCAGTACTTC
TRBJ1-6	NA	TRBV4-2	NA	CASSQGRESPLHF	TGTGCCAGCAGCCAGGGACGGGAATCACCCCTCCACTTT
TRBJ2-7	TRBD1	TRBV6-5	once	CASSYSVRGFDEQYF	TGTGCCAGCAGTTACTCGGTCAGGGGGTTCGACGAGCAGTACTTC
TRBJ2-2	NA	TRBV11-3	NA	CASSSSTGNTGELFF	TGTGCCAGCAGCTCCTCGACAGGGAACACCGGGGAGCTGTTTTTT
TRBJ1-1	NA	TRBV29-1	medium-sized	CSVVSRGTEAFF	TGCAGCGTTGTGTCCAGGGGCACTGAAGCTTTCTTT
TRBJ1-1	TRBD1	TRBV11-2	once	CARGGTGRENTEAFF	TGTGCCAGAGGGGGGACAGGGCGGGAGAACACTGAAGCTTTCTTT
TRBJ2-3	NA	TRBV6-4	NA	CASSEQISTDTQYF	TGTGCCAGCAGTGAACAGATTAGCACAGATACGCAGTATTTT
TRBJ1-4	TRBD1	TRBV28	NA	CASSLDWAGGGKLFF	TGTGCCAGCAGCTTAGACTGGGCAGGGGGTGGAAAACTGTTTTTT
TRBJ1-4	NA	TRBV5-1	NA	CASSRDGATNEKLFF	TGCGCCAGCAGCCGGGACGGGGCAACTAATGAAAAACTGTTTTTT
TRBJ2-2	NA	TRBV6-5	NA	CASTLGVSGELFF	TGTGCCAGCACTCTAGGGGTTTCCGGGGAGCTGTTTTTT
TRBJ1-2	NA	TRBV2	once	CASSQRGYTF	TGTGCCAGCAGTCAGAGGGGCTACACCTTC
TRBJ1-4	NA	TRBV6-1	NA	CASSERAGESEKLFF	TGTGCCAGCAGTGAACGGGCAGGGGAGAGTGAAAAACTGTTTTTT
TRBJ2-3	NA	TRBV5-1	NA	CASSLVQGHTDTQYF	TGCGCCAGCAGCTTGGTTCAAGGACACACAGATACGCAGTATTTT
TRBJ1-2	NA	TRBV29-1	NA	CSVYPHGGVRSGYTF	TGCAGCGTTTATCCCCACGGGGGCGTTCGGAGTGGCTACACCTTC
TRBJ2-6	TRBD1	TRBV11-2	NA	CASSQTGSGANVLTF	TGTGCCAGCAGCCAGACAGGGTCTGGGGCCAACGTCCTGACTTTC
TRBJ2-3	NA	TRBV12-3/TRBV12-4	NA	CASSRDHTDTQYF	TGTGCCAGCAGTCGGGATCACACAGATACGCAGTATTTT
TRBJ2-3	NA	TRBV10-1	NA	CASSESVNLGTDTQYF	TGCGCCAGCAGTGAGTCCGTAAATTTGGGGACAGATACGCAGTATTTT
TRBJ1-5	NA	TRBV6-5	NA	CASSFTLHRVHQPQHF	TGTGCCAGCAGTTTCACCCTTCACAGGGTCCATCAGCCCCAGCATTTT
TRBJ1-2	NA	TRBV19	many	CASSLSAVGYTF	TGTGCCAGTAGTCTCTCAGCGGTTGGCTACACCTTC
TRBJ1-1	NA	TRBV6-5	NA	CASSPEGGKFGAFF	TGTGCCAGCAGTCCCGAGGGGGGCAAGTTCGGCGCTTTCTTT
TRBJ2-1	TRBD2	TRBV5-1	few	CASSPAASGGGEQFF	TGCGCCAGCAGCCCGGCGGCTAGCGGGGGGGGTGAGCAGTTCTTC
TRBJ1-2	NA	TRBV19	few	CASSMREGNYGYTF	TGTGCCAGTAGTATGCGGGAAGGGAACTATGGCTACACCTTC
TRBJ1-3	NA	TRBV29-1	NA	CSVGESASGNTIYF	TGCAGCGTTGGAGAGTCAGCCTCTGGAAACACCATATATTTT
TRBJ2-7	NA	TRBV11-2	NA	CASSLIGNYEQYF	TGTGCCAGCAGCTTGATAGGGAACTACGAGCAGTACTTC
TRBJ1-4	NA	TRBV5-1	NA	CASPFKGGDEKLFF	TGCGCCAGCCCCTTCAAGGGGGGGGATGAAAAACTGTTTTTT
TRBJ2-7	NA	TRBV20-1	few	CSASGRAGEQYF	TGCAGTGCTAGTGGCAGGGCTGGCGAGCAGTACTTC
TRBJ1-4	NA	TRBV30	NA	CAWSVSGGREKLFF	TGTGCCTGGAGTGTTTCCGGGGGACGAGAAAAACTGTTTTTT
TRBJ2-5	NA	TRBV4-2	NA	CASSQDGSGVQETQYF	TGTGCCAGCAGCCAAGATGGGTCTGGGGTACAAGAGACCCAGTACTTC